These 7 T cell receptor beta chains originate from one sample sequenced in a study of early T cells in non-severe SARS-CoV-2 infection. MiXCR, applied by TCRdb to the 5' RACE reads, yields one record per CDR3 protein. In the table there are approximately 70,000 distinct CDR3 sequences, 13% of which are singletons. Sequenced: whole blood. The receptor source for this set is an adult who was a healthcare worker with PCR-confirmed SARS-CoV-2 infection or an uninfected control (not recorded which).

This clonotype occurred many times. The chain employs TRBV4-1 and TRBJ2-1; the match to TRBD2 covers 9 bases. From germline, CDR1 is MGHRA and CDR2 YSYEKL. There are 16 residues in the CDR3. Trimming cost V 3 bases and J 1 base; bases outside gene matches: 4. In DNA form, the CDR3 reads TGCGCCAGCAGCCAGGGTAGCGGGAGATCCTACAATGAGCAGTTCTTC. Its translation is CASSQGSGRSYNEQFF.

The V and J genes are TRBV20-1 and TRBJ2-1; TRBD2 matches 10 bases. The CDR3 extends over 15 amino acids. The trim removed 6 bases at V and 3 bases at J, leaving 8 bases unmatched. The V gene's germline CDR1 is DFQATT and CDR2 SNEGSKA (reference sequence). As DNA, the CDR3 is TGCAGTGCAAAGCCACTAGCGGGAAACTACAATGAGCAGTTCTTC. Protein: CSAKPLAGNYNEQFF.

Many counts were recorded for this clonotype. CDR3 in DNA: TGTGCCAGCAGCTTGAAGGGGGCAGATACGCAGTATTTT. Encoded protein: CASSLKGADTQYF. The rearrangement uses TRBV5-8 and TRBJ2-3, with D perhaps matching TRBD1 (6 bases). With 1 base removed from V and 4 bases from J, the gap between germline ends came to 7 bases. Per germline, CDR1 SGHTS and CDR2 YDEGEE. The CDR3 sequence is 13 residues long.

The table lists this clonotype with a few counts. The chain links TRBV7-9 to TRBJ1-5; D is unresolved. The V end was cut by 5 bases, the J end by 7 bases, with 12 bases between. This CDR3 spans 13 amino acids. Germline-derived CDR1 and CDR2 are SEHNR and FQNEAQ (reference sequence). This CDR3 is CASSREGGQPQHF. CDR3 sequence (DNA): TGTGCCAGCAGCCGGGAGGGTGGGCAGCCCCAGCATTTT. The variable domain in full, completed from reference TRBV7-9 and TRBJ1-5, reads DTGVSQNPRHKITKRGQNVTFRCDPISEHNRLYWYRQTLGQGPEFLTYFQNEAQLEKSRLLSDRFSAERPKGSFSTLEIQRTEQGDSAMYLCASSREGGQPQHFGDGTRLSIL.

The J gene is TRBJ2-1, the V gene TRBV11-3; 12 bases are a match to TRBD1. The CDR3 extends over 13 amino acids. Germline CDR1 SGHNT, CDR2 YENEEA. V lost 8 bases, J lost 8 bases, and 4 bases stayed unmatched. CDR3 sequence reads: CASLGTGGDEQFF. In DNA form, the CDR3 reads TGTGCCAGCCTCGGGACAGGGGGCGATGAGCAGTTCTTC.

The table lists this clonotype with many counts. This sequence joins TRBV27 and TRBJ1-1; a weak D match, TRBD1 (6 bases). The V gene's germline CDR1 is MNHEY and CDR2 SMNVEV (reference sequence). Trimming shortened V by 3 bases and J by 5 bases, and 13 bases separated the two germline ends. The CDR3 runs to 14 residues. The CDR3 spells CASSLRGASTEAFF. In DNA form, the CDR3 reads TGTGCCAGCAGTTTGAGGGGGGCAAGTACTGAAGCTTTCTTT.

In this sample, this clonotype turned up many times. V and J are TRBV27 and TRBJ2-1; possibly TRBD2 for D (6 bases). The CDR3 has 13 residues. V was shortened by 8 bases and J by 6 bases, with 14 bases between the two germline ends. Germline loops: CDR1 MNHEY, CDR2 SMNVEV (reference sequence). CDR3 sequence: CASGSHGGNEQFF. DNA of the CDR3: TGTGCCAGCGGCTCCCACGGGGGCAATGAGCAGTTCTTC.